This section outlines one TCR beta chain sequence together with its context. The data belong to a study of blood T cell repertoires in COVID-19. Background on the study: Acute-phase and convalescent COVID-19 samples originated in the United States, Italy and Spain. From T cells, B-cell-depleted T cells, or PBMCs came the material, which was cDNA or gDNA.

Authors' processing steps: Amplified reference gene primers provided the basis for estimating nucleated cell counts. The protocol was immunoSEQ multiplex PCR, while the TCRdb copy is restricted to in-frame clones and leaves out a portion. The V and J calls and clone size were taken over from that table, and D and trimming were inferred from the DNA. Among some 63,000 clones listed, less than 80% were seen once. From germline, CDR1 is SGDLS and CDR2 YYNGEE. Trimming took 0 bases from V and 7 from J, leaving 12 bases between them. This CDR3 contains 14 residues. J is TRBJ2-3 and V is TRBV9; maybe TRBD2 (5 bases). Input material: peripheral blood. This receptor was taken from a human donor in a cohort sampled during active COVID-19. The CDR3 sequence: CASSVGGAGYTQYF. DNA of the CDR3: TGTGCCAGCAGCGTAGGGGGTGCGGGTTATACGCAGTATTTT. Combining the CDR3 with reference TRBV9 and TRBJ2-3 gives the whole variable domain DSGVTQTPKHLITATGQRVTLRCSPRSGDLSVYWYQQSLDQGLQFLIQYYNGEERAKGNILERFSAQQFPDLHSELNLSSLELGDSALYFCASSVGGAGYTQYFGPGTRLTVL.